This note documents a single TCR beta chain sequence. Its antigen is currently unknown. This record belongs to a study of cytomegalovirus exposure and HLA in healthy donors. Turning to the study itself: The Caucasian-associated ancestry cluster held 65% to 85% of roughly 400 genotyped donors. The study, taken as a whole, reports: Most sequenced TCRs were rare (though some public TCRs occurred in many donors). What TCR beta sequences reportedly achieved was accurate prediction of HLA-A and HLA-B alleles in most subjects.

Primers for the PCR totalled 60 Vbeta and 13 Jbeta. Generated by immunoSEQ multiplex PCR, the TCRdb table keeps only in-frame clones and is missing some. The sample shows about 200,000 clones, and roughly 0.74% sits with its ten largest clones. This TCR was recovered from a boy younger than 18 in good health and CMV-seronegative. Sequencing was carried out using PBMCs.

As DNA, the CDR3 is TGTGCCAGCAGCCTAGGTCCCCTCCTAGCGGCCAGCCCAGGGCAGTTCTTC. It codes for CASSLGPLLAASPGQFF. The chain combines TRBV7-9 with TRBJ2-1, with TRBD2 identical over 7 bases. Germline V CDR1 and CDR2: SEHNR, FQNEAQ (reference sequence). After removal of 5 bases from V and 12 bases from J, the junction contained 22 bases not matched to a gene. The CDR3 totals 17 residues.